The 22 T cell receptor beta chains reported below all come from one sample, sequenced in a study of blood T cells in healthy people across ages. A sample-barcoded 5' primer and a J-beta primer mix were used in a second PCR of about 6 to 11 cycles. Via MiXCR, TCRdb re-called the 5' RACE reads, giving one row per CDR3 protein. The sample contains some 1.5 million distinct CDR3 sequences, roughly 28% of which appear only once. The specimen sequenced was blood. These receptors originate from a woman aged 30 to 39 in good health.

This clonotype was seen a handful of times. The chain carries TRBV5-1 and TRBJ2-5, with 7 positions matching TRBD1. Germline CDR1 is SGHRS and CDR2 is YFSETQ. V was pared by 4 bases and J by 11 bases, with 17 bases of the junction left unmatched. The CDR3 runs 15 residues. The DNA for the CDR3 is TGCGCCAGCAGCCCACAGGGGTCTTCCTACTACGGGCAGTACTTC. Amino acids: CASSPQGSSYYGQYF.

This clonotype was seen only a few times. A much larger clone sits a single nucleotide away, making a read error possible. This chain links TRBV7-2 with TRBJ2-3; D might be TRBD2 (5 bases). This CDR3 region has 16 residues. Germline V lookup: CDR1 SGHTA, CDR2 FQGNSA. V shed 0 bases and J shed 1 base, with 11 bases lying between them. For the CDR3, the DNA is TGTGCCAGCAGCTTAGCTGGACTGACGGGCACAGATACGCAGTATTTT. Its protein product is CASSLAGLTGTDTQYF.

Regarding this clonotype: A much larger clone lies one base from this, so it may be a read error. V and J are TRBV10-3 and TRBJ2-3; D remains unclear. CDR1 is ENHRY, CDR2 SYGVKD, per germline. The CDR3 loop spans 13 amino acids. This chain's CDR3 is CAIRNQKRDTRYF. As DNA, the CDR3 is TGTGCCATCAGGAACCAAAAAAGAGATACGCGGTATTTT.

This clonotype was found a few times. This sequence joins TRBV30 and TRBJ2-5; perhaps D is TRBD1 or TRBD2 (5 bases each). The CDR3 runs 15 residues. The germline gives CDR1 GTSNPN, CDR2 SVGIG (reference sequence). Trimming took off 5 bases at V and 0 bases at J, with 16 bases between the two ends. The CDR3 DNA follows: TGTGCCTGGGGATTTAAGGGACGGCACCAAGAGACCCAGTACTTC. Translating gives CAWGFKGRHQETQYF.

This clonotype has a handful of counts. Mismatch with germline at one junction end may stem from a read error. V is TRBV27 and J is TRBJ2-7; either TRBD1 or TRBD2 may supply D (6 bases each). Germline lookup yields CDR1 MNHEY and CDR2 SMNVEV (reference sequence). This CDR3 spans 14 amino acids. The CDR3 DNA reads as TGTGCCAACAGTTTCTCGGGGGCTACCTACGAGCAGTACTTC. Translation: CANSFSGATYEQYF.

This clonotype was found a few times. The junction differs from germline at one of its ends, possibly a read error. The rearrangement joins TRBV13 to TRBJ1-2; no clear D gene. The V gene's germline CDR1 is PRHDT and CDR2 FYEKMQ (reference sequence). CDR3 length: 16 residues. The CDR3 DNA reads TGTGCCAGCACCTTAAAACCGGGATCCCTTCTTGGAGGCTACACCTTC. Its translation: CASTLKPGSLLGGYTF.

The chain carries TRBV9 and TRBJ2-3; unclear D gene. There are 14 residues in the CDR3. The V gene's germline CDR1 is SGDLS and CDR2 YYNGEE. V gave up 4 bases and J gave up 6 bases, with 15 bases separating them. The CDR3 nucleotides are TGTGCCAGCAGCATTGACTCCGAGACGGATACGCAGTATTTT. Protein: CASSIDSETDTQYF.

J is TRBJ2-5 and V is TRBV5-6; weak D call: TRBD2 (5 bases). V lost 0 bases and J 0 bases, leaving 15 bases between the germline ends. The length of the CDR3 is 17 residues. Germline assignment: CDR1 SGHDT and CDR2 YYEEEE. Written as DNA, the CDR3 is TGTGCCAGCAGCTTGGCGGTTGGCGGCGGGTACCAAGAGACCCAGTACTTC. This encodes CASSLAVGGGYQETQYF.

A remark on this clonotype: The junction departs from the called germline gene at one end, perhaps through a read error. This sequence joins TRBV9 and TRBJ2-3; D may match TRBD1 or TRBD2 (5 bases each). The CDR3 length is 16 residues. CDR1 SGDLS and CDR2 YYNGEE come from the germline V gene. In DNA, the CDR3 is TGTGCCAGCAGCGCCCGGGGACGGAGCGGAGGAGATGCGCAGTATTTT. Translating gives CASSARGRSGGDAQYF.

The CDR3 sequence: CSVERGRLAGYNEQFF. CDR3 DNA sequence: TGCAGCGTTGAAAGGGGGAGGCTAGCGGGATACAATGAGCAGTTCTTC. The chain links TRBV29-1 to TRBJ2-1, with 9 bases fitting TRBD2. CDR1 is SQVTM and CDR2 is ANQGSEA in the germline V gene. The CDR3 length is 16 residues. Trimming removed 2 bases from V and 4 bases from J; junction bases left unmatched: 9.

The chain combines TRBV7-9 with TRBJ2-3, with no clear D. Germline CDR1 SEHNR, CDR2 FQNEAQ (reference sequence). This CDR3 region has 13 residues. V dropped 4 bases and J dropped 10 bases, with 15 bases sitting between them. CDR3 protein: CASSSGPLEPQYF. In nucleotides, the CDR3 is TGTGCCAGCAGCTCCGGTCCGTTAGAGCCGCAGTATTTT. Supplemented by reference TRBV7-9 and TRBJ2-3, the full variable domain reads DTGVSQNPRHKITKRGQNVTFRCDPISEHNRLYWYRQTLGQGPEFLTYFQNEAQLEKSRLLSDRFSAERPKGSFSTLEIQRTEQGDSAMYLCASSSGPLEPQYFGPGTRLTVL.

A few counts support this clonotype. The chain combines TRBV5-1 with TRBJ1-6; TRBD1 agrees at 10 bases. Germline CDR1 SGHRS, CDR2 YFSETQ. The CDR3 totals 15 residues. Trimming at V came to 5 bases and at J to 9 bases, leaving 8 bases not matched to a gene. In nucleotides, the CDR3 is TGCGCCAGCAGAAACGGGACAGGGGCTTCTTCACCCCTCCACTTT. Encoded protein: CASRNGTGASSPLHF.

V is TRBV6-6 and J is TRBJ2-5; 10 bases align to TRBD2. The CDR3 has 17 residues. V was pared by 2 bases and J by 4 bases, with 10 bases of the junction left unmatched. Germline CDR1 is MNHNY and CDR2 is SVGAGI (reference sequence). The CDR3 nucleotides are TGTGCCAGCAGTTACCCCCGTGAAGCGGGGGGGCGAGAGACCCAGTACTTC. Protein: CASSYPREAGGRETQYF.

This clonotype was observed a handful of times. The J gene is TRBJ1-5, the V gene TRBV24-1, with TRBD1 matching 8 bases. From germline, CDR1 is KGHDR and CDR2 SFDVKD. Trimming took 11 bases from V and 4 from J; bases not matched to a gene: 6. This CDR3 is built from 13 residues. CDR3 amino acids: CAIRTGMNQPQHF. The CDR3 nucleotides read TGTGCCATCAGGACAGGGATGAATCAGCCCCAGCATTTT.

The chain recombines TRBV24-1 with TRBJ2-1; D could derive from TRBD1 or TRBD2 (5 bases each). Germline-derived CDR1 and CDR2 are KGHDR and SFDVKD. Trimming took 4 bases from V and 8 from J, leaving 17 bases between them. The CDR3 spans 15 residues. This chain's CDR3 is CATSDPGAARDEQFF. The CDR3 DNA reads as TGTGCCACCAGTGACCCCGGGGCGGCGAGGGATGAGCAGTTCTTC.

This clonotype has just a few counts. The V and J genes are TRBV7-9 and TRBJ2-7; D is undetermined. V was pared by 7 bases and J by 2 bases, with 15 bases between. Germline values: CDR1 SEHNR, CDR2 FQNEAQ (reference sequence). The CDR3 length is 14 residues. The CDR3 reads CASMGPGRAYEQYF. The DNA of the CDR3 is TGTGCCAGCATGGGCCCAGGCCGCGCCTACGAGCAGTACTTC.

This clonotype turned up a few times. The chain carries TRBV28 and TRBJ1-2, with TRBD1 as a possible D gene (5 bases). Germline CDR1 and CDR2: MDHEN and SYDVKM. The V end lost 5 bases, the J end lost 4 bases, and 20 bases lay between the germline ends. The CDR3 is 16 amino acids. CDR3 sequence (DNA): TGTGCCAGCAGTCTCTTTAGGGCATTTGGGGCCTATGGCTACACCTTC. It yields the protein CASSLFRAFGAYGYTF.

The V and J genes are TRBV4-3 and TRBJ2-1; TRBD2 agrees at 15 bases. Looked up from germline, CDR1 is LGHNA and CDR2 is YSLEER. CDR3 size: 16 residues. Trimming took 1 base from V and 8 from J; bases not matched to a gene: 3. CDR3: CASSQGTSGRVDEQFF. The DNA of the CDR3 is TGCGCCAGCAGCCAAGGGACTAGCGGGAGGGTCGATGAGCAGTTCTTC.

The chain couples TRBV7-2 to TRBJ2-1; unclear D gene. The CDR3 runs to 16 residues. Germline V lookup: CDR1 SGHTA, CDR2 FQGNSA. V dropped 4 bases and J dropped 10 bases, with 23 bases sitting between them. The CDR3 DNA reads as TGTGCCAGCAGCTATCGGGCGAAGGTGGGGTTGGGAGAGCAGTTCTTC. As protein: CASSYRAKVGLGEQFF.

The rearrangement links TRBV5-1 to TRBJ1-6; 7 bases are shared with TRBD1. CDR3 size: 16 residues. The germline V gene has CDR1 SGHRS and CDR2 YFSETQ. With 3 bases clipped from V and 7 bases from J, the junction kept 10 bases outside the gene matches. The CDR3 loop reads CASSWQRTGANSPLHF. The CDR3, as DNA: TGCGCCAGCAGCTGGCAGAGGACAGGAGCAAATTCACCCCTCCACTTT.

This clonotype was observed a single time. The gene calls are TRBV6-6 and TRBJ2-6; D may be TRBD1 (5 bases). The CDR3 runs 17 residues. V was shortened by 6 bases and J by 3 bases, with 18 bases between the two germline ends. The germline V gene encodes CDR1 MNHNY and CDR2 SVGAGI (reference sequence). The CDR3 DNA follows: TGTGCCAGCAGCTCCACTCCCAGGGTAATTGGGGCCAACGTCCTGACTTTC. It translates to CASSSTPRVIGANVLTF.

A remark on this clonotype: One end of the junction fails to match germline, which may point to a read error. The V and J genes are TRBV6-5 and TRBJ1-6, with no clear D. Germline values: CDR1 MNHEY, CDR2 SVGAGI. The CDR3 runs 12 residues. CDR3: CASIYSKGPLHF. CDR3 sequence (DNA): TGTGCCAGCATTTACTCGAAGGGACCCCTCCACTTT.